This T cell receptor (beta chain) was identified in a study of blood T cell repertoires in COVID-19. As for the study in general: Whether acute or convalescent, the COVID-19 samples came from the United States, Italy and Spain. T cells, B-cell-depleted T cells, or PBMCs provided the cDNA or gDNA that served as material.

Per the authors' pipeline: Amplifying reference gene primers gave estimates of nucleated cell counts. The data were produced by immunoSEQ multiplex PCR, yet TCRdb's version contains in-frame clones alone and is incomplete. V and J calls plus clone size are reproduced from that table; the DNA served to infer D and trimming. The sample records 250,000 to 350,000 clones, about 90% being singletons. From germline, CDR1 is SGDLS and CDR2 YYNGEE. This CDR3 has 12 amino acids. Trimming left V 4 bases short and J 5 bases short, with 9 bases between. Material for sequencing was peripheral blood. The chain combines TRBV9 with TRBJ2-5; D call uncertain. This sequence was found in a woman aged 50 to 60 who had recovered from COVID-19. CDR3 in amino acids: CASSPTGETQYF. The CDR3 bases are TGTGCCAGCAGCCCCACCGGGGAGACCCAGTACTTC.